This section outlines one T cell receptor beta chain sequence together with its context. Its specificity is not known. The germline V gene encodes CDR1 MNHEY and CDR2 SVGEGT. The V and J ends lost 0 bases and 3 bases, in that order; junction bases with no gene match: 8. The CDR3 runs 17 residues. The data stem from a study of T cells after yellow fever vaccination. General observations from the study: A small proportion of clonotypes was detected in both the CD4 and CD8 compartments. Highly abundant clonotypes carried over from the bulk population could end up in FACS-sorted repertoires as contaminants.

Template-switching 5'RACE yielded the TCR cDNA; a universal primer site and UMIs were added in the process. Using its own MiXCR run on the 5' RACE reads, TCRdb lists one record per CDR3 protein. Of approximately 550,000 distinct CDR3 sequences listed, under 25% are singletons. The starting material was PBMCs, obtained 15 days after the yellow fever booster vaccination. The clonotype originates from a man younger than 40 who received the YFV17D yellow fever vaccine. The chain combines TRBV6-2 or TRBV6-3 with TRBJ2-3, with 8 bases aligning to TRBD2. The CDR3 spells CASSYSPAGVSTDTQYF. The DNA of the CDR3 is TGTGCCAGCAGTTACTCGCCAGCGGGAGTTAGTACAGATACGCAGTATTTT.